This T cell receptor (beta chain) is drawn from a study of blood T cell repertoires in COVID-19. The overall study: The study drew acute and convalescent COVID-19 samples from the United States, Italy and Spain. T cells, B-cell-depleted T cells, or PBMCs supplied cDNA or gDNA.

Authors' analysis steps: Estimation of nucleated cell counts was performed using reference gene primer amplification. Sequencing was performed with immunoSEQ multiplex PCR; in TCRdb, only in-frame clones are kept and a portion is missing. That table furnishes V, J and clone size, whereas the DNA furnished D and trimming. Among approximately 75,000 clones, 84% were seen once, and the ten largest hold about 22%. The CDR3 covers 17 residues. V gave up 0 bases and J gave up 0 bases, with 12 bases separating them. In germline, CDR1 is GTSNPN, CDR2 SVGIG (reference sequence). This clone is a singleton in its sample.

This chain joins TRBV30 and TRBJ1-6; the D is unclear. Material for sequencing was peripheral blood. The TCR was taken from a woman in her forties or fifties with acute or convalescent COVID-19. In nucleotides, the CDR3 is TGTGCCTGGAGTGTCGAAAGTTGGAGCTCCTATAATTCACCCCTCCACTTT. As protein: CAWSVESWSSYNSPLHF.